A single sample is the source of the 20 T cell receptor beta chains below, sequenced in a study of OX40 agonist ivuxolimab in advanced cancers. Generated by immunoSEQ multiplex PCR, the TCRdb table keeps only in-frame clones and is missing some. The sample shows 83,000 or so clones, 90% of them seen only once. The sample was CD4+ or CD8+ T cells sorted from blood, taken in a trial of the OX40 agonist ivuxolimab. These receptors were taken from an adult with an advanced solid tumor such as melanoma, head and neck, liver or kidney cancer.

The chain is built from TRBV6-5 and TRBJ2-2; 7 bases agree with TRBD2. V gave up 3 bases and J gave up 4 bases; unmatched junction bases: 5. CDR3 length equals 15 residues. The germline gives CDR1 MNHEY, CDR2 SVGAGI. The CDR3 DNA reads TGTGCCAGCAGTTATAGTCTAGCGGTCACCGGGGAGCTGTTTTTT. It encodes CASSYSLAVTGELFF.

This chain joins TRBV6-5 and TRBJ2-5, with D maybe TRBD1 (6 bases). Trimming stripped 7 bases from V and 6 bases from J, with 18 bases between. The CDR3 extends over 14 amino acids. The V gene's germline CDR1 is MNHEY and CDR2 SVGAGI. The CDR3: CASTSSTGFKTQYF. DNA for the CDR3: TGTGCCAGCACTTCCTCGACAGGTTTCAAGACCCAGTACTTC.

The rearrangement uses TRBV5-1 and TRBJ1-2; D may be TRBD1 (5 bases). Germline V gene lookup returns CDR1 SGHRS and CDR2 YFSETQ. V was shortened by 4 bases and J by 3 bases, with 13 bases between the two germline ends. CDR3 length: 14 residues. The CDR3 loop is CASSPAGGDYGYTF. In DNA form, the CDR3 reads TGCGCCAGCAGCCCCGCTGGGGGGGACTATGGCTACACCTTC.

This rearrangement joins TRBV5-1 to TRBJ2-1; the match to TRBD2 covers 14 bases. Per germline, CDR1 SGHRS and CDR2 YFSETQ. This CDR3 is built from 17 residues. Germline trimming cut 4 bases from V and 2 bases from J; bases unmatched to any gene: 5. The DNA of the CDR3 is TGCGCCAGCAGCGTGGGGACTAGCGGGAGCACCTACAATGAGCAGTTCTTC. This encodes CASSVGTSGSTYNEQFF.

The genes are TRBV6-5 and TRBJ1-5; no definite D call. V dropped 0 bases and J dropped 4 bases, with 4 bases sitting between them. This CDR3 region has 13 residues. From germline, CDR1 is MNHEY and CDR2 SVGAGI. The DNA of the CDR3 is TGTGCCAGCAGTTACTCGAGGAATCAGCCCCAGCATTTT. Amino acids: CASSYSRNQPQHF.

The chain joins TRBV18 to TRBJ2-5; unclear D gene. V dropped 1 base and J dropped 2 bases, with 8 bases sitting between them. CDR1 and CDR2 from the germline V gene are KGHSH and LQKENI. The CDR3 length is 14 residues. The CDR3 protein is CASSPLSGQETQYF. The CDR3 bases are TGTGCCAGCTCACCACTTTCTGGGCAAGAGACCCAGTACTTC.

The rearrangement uses TRBV19 and TRBJ2-7; 11 nucleotides line up with TRBD1. In germline, CDR1 is LNHDA, CDR2 SQIVND (reference sequence). The CDR3 is 15 amino acids. V was clipped by 5 bases and J by 0 bases; unmatched bases: 3. CDR3 in amino acids: CASSFGTGGSYEQYF. In nucleotides, the CDR3 is TGTGCCAGTAGTTTTGGGACAGGGGGCTCCTACGAGCAGTACTTC. The complete variable domain, with remaining parts taken from reference TRBV19 and TRBJ2-7, reads DGGITQSPKYLFRKEGQNVTLSCEQNLNHDAMYWYRQDPGQGLRLIYYSQIVNDFQKGDIAEGYSVSREKKESFPLTVTSAQKNPTAFYLCASSFGTGGSYEQYFGPGTRLTVT.

This rearrangement joins TRBV28 to TRBJ1-2; TRBD1 might be the D (5 bases). Between the trimmed V and J ends, which lost 6 bases and 0 bases, there was a span of 11 bases. CDR3 length: 14 amino acids. CDR1 and CDR2 from the germline V gene are MDHEN and SYDVKM. CDR3 coding DNA: TGTGCCAGCAGCCCGGACATGCCTAACTATGGCTACACCTTC. Translating it yields CASSPDMPNYGYTF.

The chain combines TRBV7-3 with TRBJ1-5; no definite D call. This CDR3 contains 18 residues. The V and J ends lost 2 bases and 1 base respectively, with 18 bases between them. The germline gives CDR1 SGHTA, CDR2 FQGTGA. CDR3 DNA: TGTGCCAGCAGCTTAGGACGGGGTTGTAGAGGAAGCAATCAGCCCCAGCATTTT. As protein: CASSLGRGCRGSNQPQHF.

The chain couples TRBV27 to TRBJ2-5; TRBD1 might be the D (6 bases). The DNA end is a closer match to TRBJ2-7, so the J assignment may be wrong. In germline, CDR1 is MNHEY, CDR2 SMNVEV (reference sequence). The CDR3 runs 13 residues. The CDR3 sequence: CASRALQGYEQYF. The CDR3 nucleotides are TGTGCCAGCAGAGCATTACAGGGATACGAGCAGTACTTC.

The chain uses TRBV4-3 and TRBJ2-7, with D possibly being TRBD1 (6 bases). Trimming stripped 2 bases from V and 4 bases from J, with 18 bases between. Per germline, CDR1 LGHNA and CDR2 YSLEER. The CDR3 is 16 residues long. The CDR3 here is CASSQQRAGVSYEQYF. CDR3 bases: TGCGCCAGCAGCCAACAGAGGGCAGGGGTTAGTTACGAGCAGTACTTC.

The chain carries TRBV9 and TRBJ2-7, with 10 bases lining up with TRBD2. Germline trimming cut 5 bases from V and 4 bases from J; bases unmatched to any gene: 6. The CDR3 loop spans 14 amino acids. Germline-derived CDR1 and CDR2 are SGDLS and YYNGEE. For the CDR3, the DNA is TGTGCCAGCAGTGCCGGGACTAGCGAGTACGAGCAGTACTTC. Amino acids: CASSAGTSEYEQYF. Combining the CDR3 with reference TRBV9 and TRBJ2-7 gives the whole variable domain DSGVTQTPKHLITATGQRVTLRCSPRSGDLSVYWYQQSLDQGLQFLIQYYNGEERAKGNILERFSAQQFPDLHSELNLSSLELGDSALYFCASSAGTSEYEQYFGPGTRLTVT.

This clone is a singleton in its sample. The chain links TRBV5-1 to TRBJ2-3, with TRBD2 identical over 10 bases. Germline values: CDR1 SGHRS, CDR2 YFSETQ. The CDR3 spans 16 residues. V trimming: 4 bases; J trimming: 2 bases; junction bases outside the gene matches: 7. This CDR3 is CASSHIAGGNTDTQYF. The CDR3 nucleotides are TGCGCCAGCAGCCATATAGCGGGAGGTAACACAGATACGCAGTATTTT.

V usage is TRBV5-1 and J usage is TRBJ2-6; D is possibly TRBD2 (5 bases). The CDR3 spans 16 residues. Trimming removed 7 bases at V and 5 bases at J, with 19 bases between. Germline V gives CDR1 SGHRS, CDR2 YFSETQ. CDR3 coding DNA: TGCGCCAGCCAGAGCGGTTCACAAAGTCGGGCCAACGTCCTGACTTTC. It translates to CASQSGSQSRANVLTF.

This sequence joins TRBV9 and TRBJ2-6, with a possible D match to TRBD1 (5 bases). The CDR3 contains 17 residues. Trimming took 0 bases from V and 0 from J, leaving 10 bases between them. Per the germline V gene, CDR1 is SGDLS and CDR2 is YYNGEE. The CDR3 loop is CASSVGDSHSGANVLTF. The CDR3 nucleotides read TGTGCCAGCAGCGTAGGAGACAGCCACTCTGGGGCCAACGTCCTGACTTTC.

The J gene is TRBJ2-1, the V gene TRBV9, with D hard to call. The CDR3 spans 13 residues. Trimming removed 0 bases at V and 5 bases at J, with 6 bases between. Germline V lookup: CDR1 SGDLS, CDR2 YYNGEE. The CDR3 sequence: CASSVGPDNEQFF. CDR3 bases: TGTGCCAGCAGCGTAGGACCAGACAATGAGCAGTTCTTC.

This clone was seen once. As DNA, the CDR3 is TGTGCCAGCAGCCATACTCCGGACAATGAGCAGTTCTTC. Encoded protein: CASSHTPDNEQFF. The chain combines TRBV14 with TRBJ2-1, with D uncertain. The CDR3 sequence is 13 residues long. V was pared by 3 bases and J by 5 bases, with 8 bases between. Germline V CDR1 and CDR2: SGHDN, FVKESK.

J is TRBJ1-1 and V is TRBV6-1; no reliable D call. Germline-derived CDR1 and CDR2 are MNHNS and SASEGT. CDR3 length: 15 amino acids. Trimming stripped 4 bases from V and 0 bases from J, with 12 bases between. CDR3 loop: CASSGLTNMNTEAFF. The CDR3 bases are TGTGCCAGCAGTGGACTGACAAACATGAACACTGAAGCTTTCTTT.

Written as DNA, the CDR3 is TGTGCCAGCAGCCTCCGGTGGGGCCCTTTCAACATTCAGTACTTC. Protein sequence: CASSLRWGPFNIQYF. The chain has TRBV6-5 and TRBJ2-4; TRBD1 might be the D (5 bases). The V end was cut by 6 bases, the J end by 7 bases, with 19 bases between. CDR1 and CDR2 (germline): MNHEY, SVGAGI. The CDR3 totals 15 residues.

The chain links TRBV11-3 to TRBJ2-7, with TRBD2 as a possible D gene (5 bases). With 5 bases removed from V and 6 bases from J, the gap between germline ends came to 17 bases. In germline, CDR1 is SGHNT, CDR2 YENEEA. This CDR3 is built from 14 residues. The CDR3 nucleotides read TGTGCCAGCAGCGGTAACGCATTAGCGTCCGAGCAGTACTTC. Translating it yields CASSGNALASEQYF.